The 17 T cell receptor beta chains presented below share a single source sample, sequenced in a study of blood T cells in healthy people across ages. Alongside a J-beta primer mix, a sample-barcoded 5' primer served in a second PCR lasting roughly 6 to 11 cycles. Via MiXCR, TCRdb re-called the 5' RACE reads, giving one row per CDR3 protein. This table holds fewer than 700,000 distinct CDR3 sequences, around 43% found once. Sequencing was performed on blood. These receptors were obtained from a man at least 80 years old in good health.

The J gene is TRBJ2-5, the V gene TRBV4-3, with D perhaps TRBD1 (7 bases). V lost 0 bases to trimming and J lost 12 bases, with 20 bases between them. The CDR3 consists of 15 residues. Germline V CDR1 and CDR2: LGHNA, YSLEER. In DNA form, the CDR3 reads TGCGCCAGCAGCCAAGATAGTGGAGGGGGCGCGCCCAAGTACTTC. It yields the protein CASSQDSGGGAPKYF.

The rearrangement links TRBV20-1 to TRBJ1-5; 10 bases line up with TRBD1. Looked up from germline, CDR1 is DFQATT and CDR2 is SNEGSKA (reference sequence). V lost 4 bases, J lost 1 base, and 7 bases stayed unmatched. CDR3 length equals 16 residues. The DNA for the CDR3 is TGCAGTGCTACGCGAGACAGGGGGCGAAGCAATCAGCCCCAGCATTTT. Its translation is CSATRDRGRSNQPQHF.

A remark on this clonotype: One end of the junction fails to match germline, which may point to a read error. The chain employs TRBV29-1 and TRBJ1-1; weak D call: TRBD1 (5 bases). The CDR3 runs 11 residues. Germline V gene sequence: CDR1 SQVTM, CDR2 ANQGSEA. CDR3: CSGEKGNEAFF. The CDR3, as DNA: TGCAGCGGTGAAAAGGGGAATGAAGCTTTCTTT.

This clonotype was counted once. The genes are TRBV6-2 or TRBV6-3 and TRBJ2-5, with D perhaps matching TRBD1 (6 bases). The CDR3 totals 14 residues. Between the trimmed V and J ends, which lost 7 bases and 0 bases, there was a span of 12 bases. Germline V gene sequence: CDR1 MNHEY, CDR2 SVGEGT. The CDR3 DNA reads TGTGCCAGCACCAGGGGATGGTACCAAGAGACCCAGTACTTC. Protein product: CASTRGWYQETQYF.

As to this clonotype: A read error may account for a junction end that differs from germline. V usage is TRBV25-1 and J usage is TRBJ2-3; 9 bases are a match to TRBD1. CDR1 and CDR2 from the germline V gene are MGHDK and SYGVNS. There are 14 residues in the CDR3. The DNA for the CDR3 is TGTGCCAGCAGGACACAGGGGGCGCAGGATATGCAGTATTTT. It translates to CASRTQGAQDMQYF.

The chain links TRBV6-2 or TRBV6-3 to TRBJ1-6, with unresolved D. Germline V gives CDR1 MNHEY, CDR2 SVGEGT. V was shortened by 6 bases and J by 12 bases, with 18 bases between the two germline ends. The CDR3 length is 14 residues. CDR3 sequence (DNA): TGTGCCAGCAGCCAAGGCGGAGAATTTGGACCCCTCCACTTT. Translation: CASSQGGEFGPLHF.

This clonotype was seen a few times. J is TRBJ2-5 and V is TRBV7-3; D is possibly TRBD1 (6 bases). This CDR3 has 13 amino acids. CDR1 is SGHTA, CDR2 FQGTGA, per germline. V was trimmed by 6 bases and J by 8 bases, leaving 16 bases between them. The CDR3 region has the DNA TGTGCCAGCAGTTCTACCAGGGGTGCCACCCAGTACTTC. Encoded protein: CASSSTRGATQYF. Complete variable domain (other parts from reference TRBV7-3 and TRBJ2-5): GAGVSQTPSNKVTEKGKYVELRCDPISGHTALYWYRQSLGQGPEFLIYFQGTGAADDSGLPNDRFFAVRPEGSVSTLKIQRTERGDSAVYLCASSSTRGATQYFGPGTRLLVL.

The chain carries TRBV6-2 or TRBV6-3 and TRBJ2-7; TRBD1 agrees at 10 bases. Germline loops: CDR1 MNHEY, CDR2 SVGEGT. There are 14 residues in the CDR3. Unmatched junction bases numbered 4, after V lost 4 bases and J lost 4 bases. Written as DNA, the CDR3 is TGTGCCAGCAGTTCGGGACAGGGGAGGTACGAGCAGTACTTC. It translates to CASSSGQGRYEQYF.

This clonotype was seen repeatedly, ten times or more. The rearrangement joins TRBV6-1 to TRBJ2-7; D unresolved. The germline V and J ends were trimmed by 7 bases and 4 bases, with 17 bases remaining between them. Germline CDR1 and CDR2: MNHNS and SASEGT. The CDR3 runs to 14 residues. In nucleotides, the CDR3 is TGTGCCAGCACAACAGCCCTGATTTCTTACGAGCAGTACTTC. It encodes CASTTALISYEQYF.

The gene calls are TRBV6-2 or TRBV6-3 and TRBJ2-1; D gene unclear. Trimming removed 2 bases from V and 9 bases from J, with 5 bases in between. Per germline, CDR1 MNHEY and CDR2 SVGEGT. The CDR3 has 11 amino acids. CDR3 coding DNA: TGTGCCAGCAGTTACGAGTCTGAGCAGTTCTTC. This encodes CASSYESEQFF.

This clonotype has just a few counts. V usage is TRBV7-2 and J usage is TRBJ1-4, with D maybe TRBD1 (5 bases). Germline CDR1 and CDR2: SGHTA and FQGNSA. This CDR3 region has 18 residues. Trimming shortened V by 4 bases and J by 3 bases, and 21 bases separated the two germline ends. CDR3 loop: CASSSRGAGLRANEKLFF. For the CDR3, the DNA is TGTGCCAGCAGCTCCCGTGGGGCAGGACTGAGGGCTAATGAAAAACTGTTTTTT. Full variable domain (rest looked up from reference TRBV7-2 and TRBJ1-4): GAGVSQSPSNKVTEKGKDVELRCDPISGHTALYWYRQSLGQGLEFLIYFQGNSAPDKSGLPSDRFSAERTGGSVSTLTIQRTQQEDSAVYLCASSSRGAGLRANEKLFFGSGTQLSVL.

This clonotype was seen just once. The V call is TRBV20-1, the J call TRBJ1-3; TRBD1 might be the D (5 bases). The CDR3 covers 14 residues. With 5 bases removed from V and 4 bases from J, the gap between germline ends came to 15 bases. Germline V gene data show CDR1 as DFQATT and CDR2 as SNEGSKA (reference sequence). The CDR3 region has the DNA TGCAGTGCTGGGGACCAAGGTTCCGGAAACACCATATATTTT. Protein sequence: CSAGDQGSGNTIYF.

V usage is TRBV6-6 and J usage is TRBJ2-1, with a possible D match to TRBD2 (6 bases). Trimming removed 6 bases from V and 7 bases from J, with 16 bases in between. The CDR3 runs 14 residues. From germline, CDR1 is MNHNY and CDR2 SVGAGI (reference sequence). The CDR3 coding sequence is TGTGCCAGCAGGCCGGAGGGAGAGTTGAATGAGCAGTTCTTC. Residues: CASRPEGELNEQFF.

This sequence joins TRBV5-8 and TRBJ1-2, with D possibly TRBD1 on 5 matching bases. The CDR3 runs 15 residues. V was trimmed by 3 bases and J by 1 base, leaving 13 bases between them. In germline, CDR1 is SGHTS, CDR2 YDEGEE. CDR3 residues: CASSSGPSLNYGYTF. CDR3 coding DNA: TGTGCCAGCAGCTCGGGACCCTCCCTTAACTATGGCTACACCTTC.

This chain connects TRBV5-1 to TRBJ1-4; TRBD1 is a possible D gene (5 bases). V was cut by 4 bases and J by 10 bases, with 20 bases left in between. The CDR3 has 15 residues. Germline V gene sequence: CDR1 SGHRS, CDR2 YFSETQ. CDR3 in DNA: TGCGCCAGCAGCCCTTGGACTGGGGCCGATGGAAAACTGTTTTTT. Translating gives CASSPWTGADGKLFF.

The chain joins TRBV27 to TRBJ2-5, with D possibly being TRBD2 (5 bases). This CDR3 spans 11 amino acids. Germline V gene data show CDR1 as MNHEY and CDR2 as SMNVEV (reference sequence). V shed 6 bases and J shed 11 bases, with 13 bases lying between them. The CDR3 loop is CASRRVWEQYF. As DNA, the CDR3 is TGTGCCAGCAGGAGAGTCTGGGAGCAGTACTTC.

To note about this clonotype: A much more abundant neighbour one base away suggests this may be a read error. The chain carries TRBV24-1 and TRBJ2-1, with D perhaps TRBD1 or TRBD2 (5 bases each). CDR3 size: 14 residues. Germline CDR1 is KGHDR and CDR2 is SFDVKD. V shed 5 bases and J shed 0 bases, with 7 bases lying between them. CDR3 protein: CATSGGSSYNEQFF. The CDR3 nucleotides read TGTGCCACCAGTGGGGGGAGCTCCTACAATGAGCAGTTCTTC.